These 23 T cell receptor beta chains were sequenced from one sample in a study of shared clonotypes between healthy human individuals. Naive CD8 cells lacked CD45RO and underwent positive selection for CCR7, leaving out terminally differentiated effector memory CD45RA+ cells. Only in-frame clones appear in the TCRdb table, and some are missing; sequencing was by immunoSEQ multiplex PCR. The sample includes some 580,000 clones, 98% of them seen just once. Sequencing was performed on naive CD8+ T cells sorted from blood. Receptors originate from a man aged 25-40 years in good health.

This chain uses TRBV7-9 with TRBJ2-7; tentatively, D is TRBD1 (7 bases). The germline V gene encodes CDR1 SEHNR and CDR2 FQNEAQ (reference sequence). This CDR3 is 17 amino acids long. The germline V and J ends were trimmed by 5 bases and 1 base, with 21 bases remaining between them. The CDR3 is CASSLKEGGAGSYEQYF. CDR3 nucleotides: TGTGCCAGCAGCCTGAAAGAAGGGGGCGCGGGGTCCTACGAGCAGTACTTC.

The gene calls are TRBV29-1 and TRBJ2-1; D is perhaps TRBD1 or TRBD2 (5 bases each). Germline V gene lookup returns CDR1 SQVTM and CDR2 ANQGSEA. Trimming removed 3 bases from V and 7 bases from J, with 10 bases in between. This CDR3 has 12 residues. This CDR3 reads CSVDGAMNEQFF. In nucleotides, the CDR3 is TGCAGCGTTGACGGGGCAATGAATGAGCAGTTCTTC.

About this clone: Other DNA sequences in this specimen translate into the identical CDR3. The rearrangement links TRBV29-1 to TRBJ1-3, with D perhaps TRBD1 (5 bases). Trimming stripped 2 bases from V and 2 bases from J, with 7 bases between. Germline CDR1 SQVTM, CDR2 ANQGSEA. CDR3 size: 13 residues. The chain's CDR3 is CSVESGAGNTIYF. The CDR3 DNA is TGCAGCGTTGAATCGGGGGCTGGAAACACCATATATTTT.

The gene calls are TRBV6-5 and TRBJ2-7, with TRBD1 matching over 7 bases. This CDR3 contains 14 residues. Germline loops: CDR1 MNHEY, CDR2 SVGAGI. With 0 bases clipped from V and 6 bases from J, the junction kept 5 bases outside the gene matches. As DNA, the CDR3 is TGTGCCAGCAGTTACTCGACAGGGAGAGTCGAGCAGTACTTC. Residues: CASSYSTGRVEQYF.

The chain recombines TRBV11-2 with TRBJ1-2; 7 positions agree with TRBD1. V lost 0 bases to trimming and J lost 5 bases; unmatched junction nucleotides: 12. The CDR3 length is 17 residues. Germline CDR1 and CDR2: SGHAT and FQNNGV. The CDR3 region is CASSLDAPMGQQYGYTF. The CDR3 nucleotides are TGTGCCAGCAGCTTAGATGCCCCTATGGGACAGCAGTATGGCTACACCTTC.

This chain joins TRBV2 and TRBJ2-1; D remains unclear. V was pared by 5 bases and J by 6 bases, with 17 bases between. The V gene's germline CDR1 is SNHLY and CDR2 FYNNEI. CDR3 length equals 15 residues. The CDR3 nucleotides read TGTGCCAGCAGTTTGTCCACGGATGTGGGCAATGAGCAGTTCTTC. This codes for CASSLSTDVGNEQFF.

V gene TRBV5-1 combines with J gene TRBJ1-1; D is unclear. CDR1 is SGHRS, CDR2 YFSETQ, per germline. The CDR3 runs to 15 residues. Trimming took off 1 base at V and 5 bases at J, with 15 bases between the two ends. The CDR3 region has the DNA TGCGCCAGCAGCTTGTCGGGTATAGGGCGGACTGAAGCTTTCTTT. Its translation: CASSLSGIGRTEAFF.

The genes are TRBV30 and TRBJ1-2; possible D gene TRBD1, 6 bases. Germline V gene data show CDR1 as GTSNPN and CDR2 as SVGIG (reference sequence). This CDR3 has 13 amino acids. Trimming cost V 5 bases and J 3 bases, with 13 bases left between them. CDR3 in amino acids: CAWDRLEDYGYTF. CDR3 coding DNA: TGTGCCTGGGACAGGTTGGAGGACTATGGCTACACCTTC. The full variable domain, in which reference TRBV30 and TRBJ1-2 provide the parts outside the CDR3, is SQTIHQWPATLVQPVGSPLSLECTVEGTSNPNLYWYRQAAGRGLQLLFYSVGIGQISSEVPQNLSASRPQDRQFILSSKKLLLSDSGFYLCAWDRLEDYGYTFGSGTRLTVV.

This sequence joins TRBV4-1 and TRBJ2-3; D gene ambiguous. Germline CDR1 MGHRA, CDR2 YSYEKL. The CDR3 covers 16 residues. V was cut by 0 bases and J by 2 bases, with 12 bases left in between. Written as DNA, the CDR3 is TGCGCCAGCAGCCAAGACGAGTCCCTAACCACAGATACGCAGTATTTT. Its protein is CASSQDESLTTDTQYF.

The chain uses TRBV9 and TRBJ2-1, with D possibly TRBD2 on 6 matching bases. Germline CDR1 SGDLS, CDR2 YYNGEE. The CDR3 has 11 amino acids. Trimming took off 7 bases at V and 8 bases at J, with 10 bases between the two ends. CDR3 amino acids: CASGRSDEQFF. The CDR3 nucleotides are TGTGCCAGCGGGAGGTCGGATGAGCAGTTCTTC.

Regarding this clone: Mismatch with germline at one junction end may stem from a read error. The V and J genes are TRBV9 and TRBJ2-1, with TRBD1 matching 7 bases. Germline-derived CDR1 and CDR2 are SGDLS and YYNGEE. CDR3 size: 11 residues. This chain's CDR3 is CASRAQGGLIF. CDR3 DNA: TGTGCCAGCAGGGCCCAAGGGGGCTTGATCTTC.

This chain connects TRBV29-1 to TRBJ2-7, with TRBD1 as a possible D gene (5 bases). Germline-derived CDR1 and CDR2 are SQVTM and ANQGSEA. The CDR3 spans 15 residues. The V end was cut by 0 bases, the J end by 9 bases, with 21 bases between. This chain's CDR3 is CSVEEETQGAYPQYF. The CDR3 nucleotides read TGCAGCGTTGAAGAAGAGACCCAGGGTGCATACCCGCAGTACTTC.

This clone was seen a single time. The chain links TRBV10-2 to TRBJ2-1; 8 nucleotides line up with TRBD1. Per the germline V gene, CDR1 is WSHSY and CDR2 is SAAADI. V lost 4 bases, J lost 5 bases, and 4 bases stayed unmatched. The CDR3 loop spans 14 amino acids. DNA of the CDR3: TGCGCCAGCAGTGTGGTGGACAGGGACAATGAGCAGTTCTTC. Protein: CASSVVDRDNEQFF.

The chain has TRBV6-6 and TRBJ2-5, with D maybe TRBD2 (6 bases). In germline, CDR1 is MNHNY, CDR2 SVGAGI (reference sequence). The CDR3 contains 13 residues. Trimming took off 10 bases at V and 11 bases at J, with 23 bases between the two ends. This CDR3 is CATYPGTAETQYF. As DNA, the CDR3 is TGTGCCACATACCCCGGGACTGCAGAAACGCAGTACTTC.

This clone occurred once. The chain employs TRBV5-1 and TRBJ2-2; D unresolved. The ends were cut back, 0 bases at V and 2 bases at J, with 5 bases in the middle. The germline V gene has CDR1 SGHRS and CDR2 YFSETQ. This CDR3 spans 14 amino acids. The CDR3: CASSLAYNTGELFF. The CDR3 nucleotides are TGCGCCAGCAGCTTGGCCTATAACACCGGGGAGCTGTTTTTT.

V and J are TRBV6-5 and TRBJ2-1, with D perhaps assigned TRBD1 or TRBD2 (6 bases each). The V gene lost 2 bases and the J gene lost 5 bases, with 13 bases spanning the gap. The CDR3 is 15 residues long. Germline lookup yields CDR1 MNHEY and CDR2 SVGAGI. This chain's CDR3 is CASSYGGTQNNEQFF. The CDR3 DNA sequence: TGTGCCAGCAGTTACGGCGGGACACAAAACAATGAGCAGTTCTTC.

This clone was counted once. V gene TRBV19 combines with J gene TRBJ2-6; no definite D call. The CDR3 consists of 15 residues. The V end lost 3 bases, the J end lost 0 bases, and 6 bases lay between the germline ends. Germline V gives CDR1 LNHDA, CDR2 SQIVND (reference sequence). The DNA for the CDR3 is TGTGCCAGTAGTATTTGGAGCTCTGGGGCCAACGTCCTGACTTTC. It translates to CASSIWSSGANVLTF. The complete variable domain, with remaining parts taken from reference TRBV19 and TRBJ2-6, reads DGGITQSPKYLFRKEGQNVTLSCEQNLNHDAMYWYRQDPGQGLRLIYYSQIVNDFQKGDIAEGYSVSREKKESFPLTVTSAQKNPTAFYLCASSIWSSGANVLTFGAGSRLTVL.

The CDR3 spells CASSPREGLIYEQYF. The CDR3 region has the DNA TGTGCCAGCAGTCCGCGGGAGGGCCTTATCTACGAGCAGTACTTC. The chain uses TRBV7-9 and TRBJ2-7, with 9 bases lining up with TRBD2. The CDR3 contains 15 residues. The germline gives CDR1 SEHNR, CDR2 FQNEAQ (reference sequence). Germline trimming cut 6 bases from V and 3 bases from J; bases unmatched to any gene: 9.

The CDR3, as DNA: TGTGCCTGGAGTGTAAGCGGCCAAGAGACCCAGTACTTC. Translation gives CAWSVSGQETQYF. The chain couples TRBV30 to TRBJ2-5; TRBD2 is a possible D gene (5 bases). The germline CDR1 and CDR2 sequences are GTSNPN and SVGIG (reference sequence). This CDR3 has 13 residues. The V and J ends lost 0 bases and 1 base respectively, with 6 bases between them. Drawing the rest from reference TRBV30 and TRBJ2-5, the complete variable domain is SQTIHQWPATLVQPVGSPLSLECTVEGTSNPNLYWYRQAAGRGLQLLFYSVGIGQISSEVPQNLSASRPQDRQFILSSKKLLLSDSGFYLCAWSVSGQETQYFGPGTRLLVL.

The rearrangement uses TRBV7-9 and TRBJ2-1, with D tentatively TRBD2 (6 bases). V was shortened by 3 bases and J by 2 bases, with 8 bases between the two germline ends. CDR1 SEHNR and CDR2 FQNEAQ come from the germline V gene (reference sequence). The CDR3 covers 14 residues. CDR3 residues: CASSFGGAYNEQFF. Here the CDR3 DNA reads TGTGCCAGCAGCTTCGGGGGAGCCTACAATGAGCAGTTCTTC. The entire variable domain, with the rest obtained from reference TRBV7-9 and TRBJ2-1, is as follows: DTGVSQNPRHKITKRGQNVTFRCDPISEHNRLYWYRQTLGQGPEFLTYFQNEAQLEKSRLLSDRFSAERPKGSFSTLEIQRTEQGDSAMYLCASSFGGAYNEQFFGPGTRLTVL.

The rearrangement uses TRBV19 and TRBJ2-7; D tentatively fits TRBD1 or TRBD2 (5 bases each). Germline CDR1 is LNHDA and CDR2 is SQIVND (reference sequence). The CDR3 loop spans 15 amino acids. The ends were cut back, 6 bases at V and 1 base at J, with 16 bases in the middle. In nucleotides, the CDR3 is TGTGCCAGTAGATTCCGGGACGGGGAATCCTACGAGCAGTACTTC. Translation gives CASRFRDGESYEQYF.

About this clone: Other nucleotide sequences from this sample produce the same CDR3. CDR3 sequence: CSVDRGDTEAFF. The CDR3 DNA reads as TGCAGCGTTGACAGGGGGGACACTGAAGCTTTCTTT. The rearrangement uses TRBV29-1 and TRBJ1-1; 7 bases fit TRBD1. With V trimmed by 3 bases and J by 3 bases, 1 base remained unmatched. The CDR3 covers 12 residues. CDR1 and CDR2 from the germline V gene are SQVTM and ANQGSEA.

The chain links TRBV18 to TRBJ2-6, with 8 bases identical to TRBD1. This CDR3 comprises 16 residues. Germline values: CDR1 KGHSH, CDR2 LQKENI. J gave up 0 bases and V 6 bases, and 4 bases lay outside the gene matches. The CDR3 here is CASSDREDSGANVLTF. The CDR3 DNA follows: TGTGCCAGCTCGGACAGGGAAGACTCTGGGGCCAACGTCCTGACTTTC.